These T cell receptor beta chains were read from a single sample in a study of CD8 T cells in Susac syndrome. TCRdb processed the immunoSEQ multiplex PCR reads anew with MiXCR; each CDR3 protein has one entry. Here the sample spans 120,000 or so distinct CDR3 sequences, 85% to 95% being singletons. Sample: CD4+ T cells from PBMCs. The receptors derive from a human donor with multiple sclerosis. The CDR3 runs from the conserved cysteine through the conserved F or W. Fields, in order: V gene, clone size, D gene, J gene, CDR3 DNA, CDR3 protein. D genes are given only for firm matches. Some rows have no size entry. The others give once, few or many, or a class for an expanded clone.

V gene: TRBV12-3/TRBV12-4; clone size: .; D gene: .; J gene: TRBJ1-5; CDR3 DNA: TGTGCCAGCAGTTTAGTCAGTAGCAATCAGCCCCAGCATTTT; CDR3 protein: CASSLVSSNQPQHF
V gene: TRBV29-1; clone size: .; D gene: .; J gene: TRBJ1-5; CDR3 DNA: TGCAGCGTTGAGGATTGGGGGCGGAGCAATCAGCCCCAGCATTTT; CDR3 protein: CSVEDWGRSNQPQHF
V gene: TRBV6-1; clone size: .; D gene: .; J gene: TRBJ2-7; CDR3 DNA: TGTGCCAGCGGGCCCTACGAGCAGTACTTC; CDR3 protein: CASGPYEQYF
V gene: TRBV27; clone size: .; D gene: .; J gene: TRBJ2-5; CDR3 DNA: TGTGCCAGCAGACAGGGTGGGCGGGAGACCCAGTACTTC; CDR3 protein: CASRQGGRETQYF
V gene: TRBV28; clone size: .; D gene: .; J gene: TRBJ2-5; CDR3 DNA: TGTGCCAGCAGTGGTCCCCCGGCGATCGGGGCCCAGTACTTC; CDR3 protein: CASSGPPAIGAQYF
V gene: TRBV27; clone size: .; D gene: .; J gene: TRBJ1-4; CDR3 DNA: TGTGCCAGCAGTTTGTCGAGGGGTGGGGAAAAACTGTTTTTT; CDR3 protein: CASSLSRGGEKLFF
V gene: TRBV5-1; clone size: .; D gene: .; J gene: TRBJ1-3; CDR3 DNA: TGCGCCAGCAGCCTGGAGACCTCTGGAAACACCATATATTTT; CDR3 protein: CASSLETSGNTIYF
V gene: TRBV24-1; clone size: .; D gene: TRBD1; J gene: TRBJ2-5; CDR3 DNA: TGTGCCACCAGTATGGGACAGGGGTTACAAGAGACCCAGTACTTC; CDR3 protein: CATSMGQGLQETQYF
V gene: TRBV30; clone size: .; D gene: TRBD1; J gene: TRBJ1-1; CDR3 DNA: TGTGCCGGGGGGGAGGGGGCGAACACTGAAGCTTTCTTT; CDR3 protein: CAGGEGANTEAFF
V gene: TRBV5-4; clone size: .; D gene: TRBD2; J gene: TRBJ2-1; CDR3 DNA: TGTGCCAGCAGCAAGTCGGGGGGGCTCAATGAGCAGTTCTTC; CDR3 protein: CASSKSGGLNEQFF
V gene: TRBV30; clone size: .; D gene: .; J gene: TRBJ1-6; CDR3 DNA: TGTGCCTGGACACCCAGGGGCTCGGATTCACCCCTCCACTTT; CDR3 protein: CAWTPRGSDSPLHF
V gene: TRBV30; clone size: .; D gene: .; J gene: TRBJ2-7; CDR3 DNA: TGTGCCTGGAGTGGACAGAGGGAGAGGTACTTC; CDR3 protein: CAWSGQRERYF
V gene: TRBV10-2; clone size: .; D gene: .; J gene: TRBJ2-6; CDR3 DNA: TGCGCCAGCAGTGTGAGTTTCTCTGGGGCCAACGTCCTGACTTTC; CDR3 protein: CASSVSFSGANVLTF
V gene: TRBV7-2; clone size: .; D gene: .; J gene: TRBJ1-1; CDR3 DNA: TGTGCCAGCAGCTTAGACAGGGTAGGTGAGAACACTGAAGCTTTCTTT; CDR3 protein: CASSLDRVGENTEAFF
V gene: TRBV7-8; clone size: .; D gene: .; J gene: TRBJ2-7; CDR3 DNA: TGTGCCAGCAGTAACCAGGGGACGGGGGTCAGAAACGAGCAGTACTTC; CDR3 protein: CASSNQGTGVRNEQYF
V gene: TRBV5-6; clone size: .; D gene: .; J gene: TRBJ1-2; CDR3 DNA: TGTGCCAGCAGCAACAGACAGCATGGCTACACCTTC; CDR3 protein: CASSNRQHGYTF
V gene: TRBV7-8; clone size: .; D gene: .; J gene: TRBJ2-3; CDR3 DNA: TGTGCCAGCAGCTCTATAGGGGAGCGGCAAAATACGCAGTATTTT; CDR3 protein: CASSSIGERQNTQYF
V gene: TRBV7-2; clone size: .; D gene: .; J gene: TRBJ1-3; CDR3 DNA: TGTGCCACTCGGGGGGCCGGAAACACCATATATTTT; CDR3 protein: CATRGAGNTIYF
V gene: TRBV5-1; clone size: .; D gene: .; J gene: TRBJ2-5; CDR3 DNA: TGCGCCAGCAGCTTGCAAAAAATGGCGCAAGAGACCCAGTACTTC; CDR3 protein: CASSLQKMAQETQYF
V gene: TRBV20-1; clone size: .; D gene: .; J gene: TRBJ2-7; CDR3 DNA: TGCAGTGCTAGACCCTTCGGGCAGGGTGGCTCCTACGAGCAGTACTTC; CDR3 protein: CSARPFGQGGSYEQYF
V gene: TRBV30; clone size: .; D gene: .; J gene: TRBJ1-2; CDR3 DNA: TGTGCCTCCCGTGGCAGTTCCTTCTATGGCTACACCTTC; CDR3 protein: CASRGSSFYGYTF
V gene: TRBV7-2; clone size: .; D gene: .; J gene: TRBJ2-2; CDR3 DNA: TGTGCCAGCAGCCCGGGACACTCCTCCGGGGAGCTGTTTTTT; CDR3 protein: CASSPGHSSGELFF
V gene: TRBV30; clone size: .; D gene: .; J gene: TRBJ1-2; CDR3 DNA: TGTGCCTGGAGTGTAAGCGGGGACGGGGGCTACACCTTC; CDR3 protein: CAWSVSGDGGYTF
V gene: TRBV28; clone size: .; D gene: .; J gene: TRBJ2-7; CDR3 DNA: TGTGCCAGCATAGGGGGTCCTTCCTACGAGCAGTACTTC; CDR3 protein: CASIGGPSYEQYF
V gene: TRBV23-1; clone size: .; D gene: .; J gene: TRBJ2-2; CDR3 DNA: TGCGCCAGCAGTCAATCGTTAGCTGGCTCTAACACCGGGGAGCTGTTTTTT; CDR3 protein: CASSQSLAGSNTGELFF
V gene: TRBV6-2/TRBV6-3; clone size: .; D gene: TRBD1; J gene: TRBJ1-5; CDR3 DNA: TGTGCCAGCAGTTTCCATACCGGGACAGGGGCCGATCAGCCCCAGCATTTT; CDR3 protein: CASSFHTGTGADQPQHF
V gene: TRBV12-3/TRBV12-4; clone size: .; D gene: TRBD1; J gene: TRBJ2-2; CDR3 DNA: TGTGCCAGCACCCGGACAGGGGTTTTGGGCGGGGAGCTGTTTTTT; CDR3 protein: CASTRTGVLGGELFF
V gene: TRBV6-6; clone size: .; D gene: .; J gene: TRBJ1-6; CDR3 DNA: TGTGCCAGCAGTTACGCTGAACTCTATAATTCACCCCTCCACTTT; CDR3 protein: CASSYAELYNSPLHF
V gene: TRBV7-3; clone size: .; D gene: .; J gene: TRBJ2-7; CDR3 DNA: TGTGCCAGCAGCCGAGGAACGGCTCACGAGCAGTACTTC; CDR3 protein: CASSRGTAHEQYF
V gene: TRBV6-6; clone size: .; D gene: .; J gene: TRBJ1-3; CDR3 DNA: TGTGCCAGCAGTTACTCGGAGTCCACCATATATTTT; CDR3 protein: CASSYSESTIYF
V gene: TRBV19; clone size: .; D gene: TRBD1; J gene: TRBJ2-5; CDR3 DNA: TGTGCCAGTAGCACGGGACAGGCCGGCCTCCAAGAGACCCAGTACTTC; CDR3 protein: CASSTGQAGLQETQYF
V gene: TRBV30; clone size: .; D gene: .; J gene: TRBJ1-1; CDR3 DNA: TGTGCCTGGAGTGCAGCCTATTCAGGGGCGGGCACTGAAGCTTTCTTT; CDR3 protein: CAWSAAYSGAGTEAFF
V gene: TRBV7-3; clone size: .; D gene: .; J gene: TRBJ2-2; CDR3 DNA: TGTGCCAGCAGCCCCCAGGAGACATACGGGGAGCTGTTTTTT; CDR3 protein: CASSPQETYGELFF
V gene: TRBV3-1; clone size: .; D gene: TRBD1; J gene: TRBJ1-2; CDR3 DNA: TGTGCCAGCAGCCCGACAGGGGGCTTCTATGGCTACACCTTC; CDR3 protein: CASSPTGGFYGYTF
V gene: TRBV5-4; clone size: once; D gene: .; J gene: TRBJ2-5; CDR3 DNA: TGTGCCAGCAGCATAGCCTCGGCAGGGAAAGAGACCCAGTACTTC; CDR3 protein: CASSIASAGKETQYF
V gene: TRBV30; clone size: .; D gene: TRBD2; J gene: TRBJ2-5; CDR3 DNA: TGTGCCTGGAGTGTAACTGGGGGAGGGTTGTACTTC; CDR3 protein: CAWSVTGGGLYF
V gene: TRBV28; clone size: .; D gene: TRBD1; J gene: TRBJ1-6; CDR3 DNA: TGTGCCAGCAGTCCGGGACAGCTATTTTCCCTCCACTTT; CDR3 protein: CASSPGQLFSLHF
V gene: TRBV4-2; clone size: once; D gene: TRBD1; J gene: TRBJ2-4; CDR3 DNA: TGTGCCAGCAGCCTTCGTGGGGGACAGCTAAACATTCAGTACTTC; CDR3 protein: CASSLRGGQLNIQYF
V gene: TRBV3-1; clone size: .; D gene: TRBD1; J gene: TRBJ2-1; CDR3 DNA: TGTGCCAGCAGCCAAGTCCGGGACAGGGAAGATCATGAGCAGTTCTTC; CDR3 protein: CASSQVRDREDHEQFF
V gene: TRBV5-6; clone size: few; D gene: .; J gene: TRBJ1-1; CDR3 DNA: TGTGCCAGCAGCTTGGACTTGAACACTGAAGCTTTCTTT; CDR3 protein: CASSLDLNTEAFF
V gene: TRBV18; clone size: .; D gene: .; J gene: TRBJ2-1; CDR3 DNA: TGTGCCAGCACATTGACGCGGGGCGCTTTCAATGAGCAGTTCTTC; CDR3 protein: CASTLTRGAFNEQFF
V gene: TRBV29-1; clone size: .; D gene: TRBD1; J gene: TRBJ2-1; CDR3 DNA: TGCAGCGTTGGCCAGGCCGGGACAGGGGGATATGAGCAGTTCTTC; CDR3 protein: CSVGQAGTGGYEQFF
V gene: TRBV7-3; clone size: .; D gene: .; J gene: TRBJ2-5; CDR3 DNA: TGTGCCAGCGGGGGGACGCAAGAGACCCAGTACTTC; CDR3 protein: CASGGTQETQYF
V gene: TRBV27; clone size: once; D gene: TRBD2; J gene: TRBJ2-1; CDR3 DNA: TGTGCCAGCAGTTCTCCCTGGCGGGGGGCAGACAATGAGCAGTTCTTC; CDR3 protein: CASSSPWRGADNEQFF